This T cell receptor (beta chain) was documented in a study of OX40 agonist ivuxolimab in advanced cancers. Background on the study: Patients were dosed intravenously with ivuxolimab at 0.01 to 10 mg/kg every 2 weeks. Anti-PD-1, anti-PD-L1 or anti-CTLA-4 therapy given earlier was allowed, and roughly 40% had some.

Assay used: immunoSEQ multiplex PCR; TCRdb lists only in-frame clones, some missing. The profile covers around 92,000 clones, with 85% to 95% appearing a single time and about 0.24% taken by the ten largest. This specimen consisted of CD4+ or CD8+ T cells sorted from blood, obtained in a trial of the OX40 agonist ivuxolimab. The clonotype originates from an adult with an advanced solid tumor such as melanoma, head and neck, liver or kidney cancer.

CDR3 DNA sequence: TGTGCCACCAGCAGAGATTCGAACACCATATATTTT. This gives the protein CATSRDSNTIYF. V gene TRBV15 combines with J gene TRBJ1-3, with D unclear. From germline, CDR1 is LNHNV and CDR2 YYDKDF (reference sequence). The CDR3 runs 12 residues. V lost 0 bases and J 7 bases, leaving 4 bases between the germline ends.